This T cell receptor beta chain derives from a study of T cell repertoires in cytomegalovirus infection. TCRdb itself ran the reads through MiXCR, one entry per CDR3 protein. Found here are roughly 310,000 distinct CDR3 sequences, roughly 15% of them singletons; the top ten hold around 12%. The CDR3 is 15 amino acids. Germline assignment: CDR1 SSHAT and CDR2 FNYEAQ (reference sequence). Ten or more counts support this clonotype. An end of the junction does not agree with germline; a read error may underlie this. J is TRBJ2-5 and V is TRBV7-7, with D maybe TRBD2 (5 bases). The sample taken for sequencing was PBMCs. This receptor was obtained from a human donor in good health (CMV status not recorded). Some clones in this sample may be carry-over from other donors' samples. The CDR3 region has the DNA TGTGCTAGCAGCCCCGGGGTGTCTAGAGAAGAGACCCAGTACTTC. Its translation is CASSPGVSREETQYF.